Detailed here is one T cell receptor (beta chain). Its specificity is not known. This record comes from a study of graft-versus-host responses after intestinal transplantation. Assay used: immunoSEQ multiplex PCR; TCRdb lists only in-frame clones, some missing. The table lists approximately 97,000 clones, roughly nine tenths of them singletons, with about 0.18% in the top ten. V lost 5 bases and J lost 6; bases outside the gene matches: 13. Germline V CDR1 and CDR2: SGHTA, FQGNSA. This CDR3 contains 16 residues. Study results and caveats: Early after transplant, HvG clones declined as circulating GvH clones peaked.

This receptor was taken from a human donor who was the organ donor for an intestinal transplant. This sequence joins TRBV7-2 and TRBJ1-3, with TRBD1 matching over 7 bases. The sequences come from unstimulated CD4+ T cells sorted from spleen or lymph node cells, collected before transplant. CDR3 sequence (DNA): TGTGCCAGCAGCCCCCCCCGTCCCGGGACAGTAAACACCATATATTTT. It codes for CASSPPRPGTVNTIYF.